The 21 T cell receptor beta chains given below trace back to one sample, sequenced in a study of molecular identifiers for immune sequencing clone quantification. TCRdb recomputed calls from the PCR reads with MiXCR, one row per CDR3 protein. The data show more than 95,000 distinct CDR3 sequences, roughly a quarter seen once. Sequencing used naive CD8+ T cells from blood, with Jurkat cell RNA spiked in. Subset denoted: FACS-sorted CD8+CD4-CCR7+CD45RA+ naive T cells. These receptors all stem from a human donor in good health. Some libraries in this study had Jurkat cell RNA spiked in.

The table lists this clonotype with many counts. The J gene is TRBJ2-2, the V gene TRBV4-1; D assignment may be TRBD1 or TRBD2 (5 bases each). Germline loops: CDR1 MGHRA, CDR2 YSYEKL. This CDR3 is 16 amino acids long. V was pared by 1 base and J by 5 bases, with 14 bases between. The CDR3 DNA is TGCGCCAGCAGCCAAGCAAGCGCTGAGGGGACCGGGGAGCTGTTTTTT. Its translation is CASSQASAEGTGELFF.

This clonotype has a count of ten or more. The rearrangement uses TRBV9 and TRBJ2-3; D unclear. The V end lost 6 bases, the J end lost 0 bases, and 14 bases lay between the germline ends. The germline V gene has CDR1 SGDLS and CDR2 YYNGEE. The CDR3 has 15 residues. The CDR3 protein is CASTTGATSTDTQYF. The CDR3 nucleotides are TGTGCCAGCACGACGGGCGCAACTAGCACAGATACGCAGTATTTT.

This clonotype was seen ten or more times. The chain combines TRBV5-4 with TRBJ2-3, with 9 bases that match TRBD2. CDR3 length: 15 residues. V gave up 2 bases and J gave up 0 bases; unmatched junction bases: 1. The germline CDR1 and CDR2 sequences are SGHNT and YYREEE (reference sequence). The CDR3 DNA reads TGTGCCAGCAGCTTTAGCGGGGGAAGCACAGATACGCAGTATTTT. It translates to CASSFSGGSTDTQYF.

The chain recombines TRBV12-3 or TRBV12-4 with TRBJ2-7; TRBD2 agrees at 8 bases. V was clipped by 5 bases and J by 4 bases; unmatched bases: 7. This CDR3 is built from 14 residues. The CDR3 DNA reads TGTGCCAGCAGTCAGGGACTAGTAGGTTACGAGCAGTACTTC. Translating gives CASSQGLVGYEQYF.

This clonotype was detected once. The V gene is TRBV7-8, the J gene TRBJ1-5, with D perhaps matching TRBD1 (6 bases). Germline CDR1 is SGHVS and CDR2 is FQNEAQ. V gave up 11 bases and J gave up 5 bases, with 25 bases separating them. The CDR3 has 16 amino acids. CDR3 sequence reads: CARTLGGGVGDQPQHF. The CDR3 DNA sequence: TGTGCCCGCACCCTAGGGGGGGGGGTGGGCGATCAGCCCCAGCATTTT.

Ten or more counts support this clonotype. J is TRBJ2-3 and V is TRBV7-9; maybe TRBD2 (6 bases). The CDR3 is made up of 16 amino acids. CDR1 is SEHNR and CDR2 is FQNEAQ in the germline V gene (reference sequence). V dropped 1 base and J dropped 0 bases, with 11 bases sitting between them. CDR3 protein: CASSLGLATSTDTQYF. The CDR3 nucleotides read TGTGCCAGCAGCTTAGGCCTAGCGACTAGCACAGATACGCAGTATTTT.

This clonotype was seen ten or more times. DNA of the CDR3: TGTGCCAGCAGTTATGCGTTAAACACCGGGGAGCTGTTTTTT. Its protein is CASSYALNTGELFF. The chain has TRBV6-2 or TRBV6-3 and TRBJ2-2; unclear D gene. Trimming took off 3 bases at V and 2 bases at J, with 7 bases between the two ends. The CDR3 consists of 14 residues. The germline V gene has CDR1 MNHEY and CDR2 SVGEGT.

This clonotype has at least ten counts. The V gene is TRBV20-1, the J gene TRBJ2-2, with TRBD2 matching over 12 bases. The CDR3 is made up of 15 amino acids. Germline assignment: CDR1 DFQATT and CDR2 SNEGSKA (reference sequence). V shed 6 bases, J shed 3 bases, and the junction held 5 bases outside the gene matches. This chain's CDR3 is CSARLAGDHTGELFF. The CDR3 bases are TGCAGTGCCCGACTAGCGGGGGACCACACCGGGGAGCTGTTTTTT.

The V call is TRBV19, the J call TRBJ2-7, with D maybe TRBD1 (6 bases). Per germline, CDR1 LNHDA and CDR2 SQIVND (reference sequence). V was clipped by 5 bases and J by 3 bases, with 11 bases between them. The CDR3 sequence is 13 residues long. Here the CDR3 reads CASSPGTIYEQYF. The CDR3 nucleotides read TGTGCCAGTAGTCCCGGGACAATCTACGAGCAGTACTTC.

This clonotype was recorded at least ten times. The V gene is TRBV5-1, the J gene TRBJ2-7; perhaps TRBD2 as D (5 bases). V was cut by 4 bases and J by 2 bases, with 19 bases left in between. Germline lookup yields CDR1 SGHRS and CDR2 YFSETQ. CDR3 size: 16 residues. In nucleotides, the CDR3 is TGCGCCAGCAGCCCCGGACTGAGCTACAGTCCCTACGAGCAGTACTTC. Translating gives CASSPGLSYSPYEQYF.

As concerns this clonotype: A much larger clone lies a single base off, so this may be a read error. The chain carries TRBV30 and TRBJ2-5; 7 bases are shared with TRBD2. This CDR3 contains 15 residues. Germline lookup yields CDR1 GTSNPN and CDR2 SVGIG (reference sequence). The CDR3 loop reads CAWSVGAGASEIQYF. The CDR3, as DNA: TGTGCCTGGAGTGTAGGTGCGGGAGCTTCCGAGATCCAGTACTTC. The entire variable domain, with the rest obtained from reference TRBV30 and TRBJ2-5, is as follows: SQTIHQWPATLVQPVGSPLSLECTVEGTSNPNLYWYRQAAGRGLQLLFYSVGIGQISSEVPQNLSASRPQDRQFILSSKKLLLSDSGFYLCAWSVGAGASEIQYFGPGTRLLVL.

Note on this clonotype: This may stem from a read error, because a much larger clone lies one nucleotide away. CDR3 coding DNA: TGTGCCAGCAATGCGGGGGCGTCAGATACGCAGTATTTT. Translating gives CASNAGASDTQYF. V usage is TRBV9 and J usage is TRBJ2-3, with D perhaps matching TRBD2 (7 bases). Germline CDR1 reads SGDLS; CDR2 reads YYNGEE. Trimming removed 6 bases at V and 4 bases at J, with 12 bases between. The CDR3 runs to 13 residues.

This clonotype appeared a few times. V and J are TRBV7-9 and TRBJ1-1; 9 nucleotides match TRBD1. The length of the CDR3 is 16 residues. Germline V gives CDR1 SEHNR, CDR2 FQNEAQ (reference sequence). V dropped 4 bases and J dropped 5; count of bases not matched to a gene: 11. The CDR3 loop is CASSSPRDRVRTEAFF. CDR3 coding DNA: TGTGCCAGCAGCTCCCCAAGGGACAGGGTGAGGACTGAAGCTTTCTTT.

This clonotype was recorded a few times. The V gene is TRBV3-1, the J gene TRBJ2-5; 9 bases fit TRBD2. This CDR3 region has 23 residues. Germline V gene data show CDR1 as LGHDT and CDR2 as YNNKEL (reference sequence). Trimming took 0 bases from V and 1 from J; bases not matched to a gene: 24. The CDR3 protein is CASSQESFLAGIKIPQTQETQYF. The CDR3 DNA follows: TGTGCCAGCAGCCAAGAAAGTTTCCTAGCGGGGATTAAAATCCCACAAACCCAAGAGACCCAGTACTTC.

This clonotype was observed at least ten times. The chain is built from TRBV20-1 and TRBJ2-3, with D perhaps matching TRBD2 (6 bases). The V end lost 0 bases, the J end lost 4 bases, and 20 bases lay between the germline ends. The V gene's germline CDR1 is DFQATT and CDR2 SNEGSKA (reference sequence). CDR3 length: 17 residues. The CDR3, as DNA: TGCAGTGCTAGAGAATCGGTAGCGGTCTGGACCCCAGATACGCAGTATTTT. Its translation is CSARESVAVWTPDTQYF.

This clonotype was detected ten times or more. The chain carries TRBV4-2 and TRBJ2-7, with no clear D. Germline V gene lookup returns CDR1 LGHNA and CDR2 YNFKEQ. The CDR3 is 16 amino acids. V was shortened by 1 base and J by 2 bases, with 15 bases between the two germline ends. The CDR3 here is CASSQARLDVAYEQYF. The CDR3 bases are TGTGCCAGCAGCCAAGCGCGGTTAGACGTAGCCTACGAGCAGTACTTC.

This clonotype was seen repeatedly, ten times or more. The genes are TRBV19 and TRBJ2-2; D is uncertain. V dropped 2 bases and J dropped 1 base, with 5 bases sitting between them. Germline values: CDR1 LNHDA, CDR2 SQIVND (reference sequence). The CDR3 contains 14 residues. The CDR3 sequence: CASSIQGNTGELFF. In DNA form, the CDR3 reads TGTGCCAGTAGTATACAAGGGAACACCGGGGAGCTGTTTTTT.

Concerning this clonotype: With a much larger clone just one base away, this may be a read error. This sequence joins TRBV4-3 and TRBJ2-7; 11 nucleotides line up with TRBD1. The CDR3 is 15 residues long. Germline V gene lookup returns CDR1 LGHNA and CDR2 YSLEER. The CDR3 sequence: CASSQGAGQGDEQNF. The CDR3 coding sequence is TGCGCCAGCAGCCAAGGGGCGGGACAGGGGGACGAGCAGAACTTC.

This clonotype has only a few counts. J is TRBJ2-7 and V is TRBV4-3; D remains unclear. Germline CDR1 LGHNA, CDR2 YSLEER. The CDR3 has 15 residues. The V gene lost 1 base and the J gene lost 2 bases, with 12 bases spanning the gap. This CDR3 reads CASSQGPGSPYEQYF. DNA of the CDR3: TGCGCCAGCAGCCAAGGGCCGGGTTCGCCCTACGAGCAGTACTTC.

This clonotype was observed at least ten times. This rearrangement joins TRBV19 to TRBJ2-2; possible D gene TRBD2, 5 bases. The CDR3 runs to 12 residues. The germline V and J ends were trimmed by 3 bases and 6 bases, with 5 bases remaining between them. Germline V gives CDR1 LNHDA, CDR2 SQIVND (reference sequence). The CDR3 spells CASSMRAGELFF. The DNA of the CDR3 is TGTGCCAGTAGTATGAGGGCCGGGGAGCTGTTTTTT. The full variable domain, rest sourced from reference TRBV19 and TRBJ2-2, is DGGITQSPKYLFRKEGQNVTLSCEQNLNHDAMYWYRQDPGQGLRLIYYSQIVNDFQKGDIAEGYSVSREKKESFPLTVTSAQKNPTAFYLCASSMRAGELFFGEGSRLTVL.

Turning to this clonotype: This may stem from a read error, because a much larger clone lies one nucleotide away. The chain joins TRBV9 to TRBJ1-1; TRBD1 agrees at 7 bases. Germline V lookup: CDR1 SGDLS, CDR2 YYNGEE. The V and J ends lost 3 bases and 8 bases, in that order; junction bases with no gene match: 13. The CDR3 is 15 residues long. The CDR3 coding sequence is TGTGCCAGCAGCGAAACTCCGCTGACAGGGATAGAAGCTTTCTTT. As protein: CASSETPLTGIEAFF.